The 13 T cell receptor beta chains reported below all come from one sample, sequenced in a study of blood T cell repertoires in COVID-19. Libraries were prepared by immunoSEQ multiplex PCR; TCRdb keeps only in-frame clonotypes and omits some of them. The table has hundreds of thousands of clones, about 85% seen once; the top ten hold under 2%. Sample: PBMCs or T cells enriched from blood (not recorded which). Receptors originate from a woman aged 25 to 39 who had been exposed to COVID-19.

The chain has TRBV30 and TRBJ1-6; D is uncertain. Germline loops: CDR1 GTSNPN, CDR2 SVGIG (reference sequence). The CDR3 totals 14 residues. Deletions cut 4 bases from V and 5 bases from J, with 12 bases between. This CDR3 is CAWKRPADNSPLHF. The CDR3 bases are TGTGCCTGGAAGAGGCCGGCGGATAATTCACCCCTCCACTTT.

The chain couples TRBV6-1 to TRBJ1-4; 7 bases map to TRBD1. The V segment lost 3 bases and the J segment 10 bases; nucleotides outside the gene matches: 8. The germline V gene has CDR1 MNHNS and CDR2 SASEGT. This CDR3 is 14 amino acids long. The CDR3 coding sequence is TGTGCCAGCAGTGATGACCGACAGGGAGGAAAACTGTTTTTT. This sequence encodes CASSDDRQGGKLFF.

The rearrangement uses TRBV30 and TRBJ1-4; no reliable D call. V was shortened by 6 bases and J by 4 bases, with 12 bases between the two germline ends. This CDR3 comprises 13 residues. Germline V CDR1 and CDR2: GTSNPN, SVGIG (reference sequence). The CDR3 nucleotides are TGTGCCTGCCAACAGTCATATAATGAAAAACTGTTTTTT. Encoded protein: CACQQSYNEKLFF.

The V and J genes are TRBV12-5 and TRBJ1-2, with TRBD1 identical over 8 bases. This CDR3 has 15 residues. The ends lost 6 bases at V and 4 bases at J; junction bases unmatched: 10. Germline values: CDR1 LGHNT, CDR2 FRNRAP. CDR3 residues: CASGDWDRFTYGYTF. The CDR3 bases are TGTGCTAGTGGAGATTGGGACAGGTTCACCTATGGCTACACCTTC.

Comment on this clone: Being one base from a much bigger clone, this may be a read error. Other DNA sequences of this sample code for an identical CDR3. The rearrangement links TRBV25-1 to TRBJ1-6, with TRBD1 as a possible D gene (5 bases). The V end was cut by 4 bases, the J end by 6 bases, with 7 bases between. CDR1 is MGHDK and CDR2 is SYGVNS in the germline V gene. This CDR3 contains 13 residues. The CDR3 bases are TGTGCCAGCAGTGGACAGCTTAATTCACCCCTCCACTTT. This gives the protein CASSGQLNSPLHF. The full variable domain, completed using reference TRBV25-1 and TRBJ1-6, is EADIYQTPRYLVIGTGKKITLECSQTMGHDKMYWYQQDPGMELHLIHYSYGVNSTEKGDLSSESTVSRIRTEHFPLTLESARPSHTSQYLCASSGQLNSPLHFGNGTRLTVT.

The J gene is TRBJ2-7, the V gene TRBV2, with TRBD2 matching over 7 bases. CDR1 is SNHLY, CDR2 FYNNEI, per germline. Losses at the gene ends were 3 bases for V and 6 bases for J; bases not matched to a gene: 8. CDR3 length: 14 residues. The CDR3, as DNA: TGTGCCAGCAGTGAGGTAGCGGGCCCCGGCGAGCAGTACTTC. It specifies CASSEVAGPGEQYF.

CDR3 sequence (DNA): TGTGCCAGCAGTTACGGGCTAGCGGGAGGCAATGAGCAGTTCTTC. This translates into CASSYGLAGGNEQFF. V gene TRBV6-5 combines with J gene TRBJ2-1; 11 bases map to TRBD2. J gave up 6 bases and V 2 bases, and 3 bases lay outside the gene matches. CDR1 is MNHEY and CDR2 is SVGAGI in the germline V gene. The CDR3 has 15 amino acids.

The rearrangement links TRBV6-4 to TRBJ1-5; TRBD1 aligns across 9 bases. CDR3 length: 15 residues. Per germline, CDR1 MRHNA and CDR2 SNTAGT. The ends lost 4 bases at V and 5 bases at J; junction bases unmatched: 6. CDR3 DNA sequence: TGTGCCAGCAGTGCCGGGACAGGGTTTTATCAGCCCCAGCATTTT. Translated: CASSAGTGFYQPQHF.

This sequence joins TRBV27 and TRBJ1-2; TRBD1 might be the D (5 bases). V was clipped by 5 bases and J by 3 bases, with 13 bases between them. The V gene's germline CDR1 is MNHEY and CDR2 SMNVEV (reference sequence). The CDR3 is 14 residues long. CDR3 bases: TGTGCCAGCAGTCGCACCAGGGATCACTATGGCTACACCTTC. As protein: CASSRTRDHYGYTF.

This clone was detected a few times. This rearrangement joins TRBV5-1 to TRBJ1-2, with 9 bases lining up with TRBD1. The V segment lost 4 bases and the J segment 4 bases; nucleotides outside the gene matches: 8. This CDR3 comprises 15 residues. Germline V lookup: CDR1 SGHRS, CDR2 YFSETQ. CDR3 in amino acids: CASSVTGTGTYGYTF. CDR3 sequence (DNA): TGCGCCAGCAGCGTAACCGGGACAGGGACCTATGGCTACACCTTC.

This chain links TRBV29-1 with TRBJ2-5, with D possibly being TRBD2 (5 bases). In germline, CDR1 is SQVTM, CDR2 ANQGSEA. Trimming pared 0 bases from V and 4 bases from J, leaving 9 bases between. This CDR3 is built from 13 residues. CDR3 DNA sequence: TGCAGCGTTGAAGAATGGGAGCGAGAGACCCAGTACTTC. It translates to CSVEEWERETQYF.

The CDR3 region is CASTQRQGETQYF. The CDR3 nucleotides read TGTGCCAGTACCCAACGACAGGGGGAGACCCAGTACTTC. The V gene is TRBV19, the J gene TRBJ2-5; the match to TRBD1 covers 8 bases. The CDR3 spans 13 residues. J lost 5 bases, V lost 7 bases, and 6 bases had no gene match. Germline loops: CDR1 LNHDA, CDR2 SQIVND (reference sequence).

The chain uses TRBV15 and TRBJ1-2; perhaps TRBD1 as D (5 bases). V was cut by 0 bases and J by 7 bases, with 15 bases left in between. Germline CDR1 is LNHNV and CDR2 is YYDKDF (reference sequence). This CDR3 region has 15 residues. The CDR3 reads CATSRDRSGGTGYTF. For the CDR3, the DNA is TGTGCCACCAGCAGAGACAGAAGCGGAGGGACTGGCTACACCTTC.